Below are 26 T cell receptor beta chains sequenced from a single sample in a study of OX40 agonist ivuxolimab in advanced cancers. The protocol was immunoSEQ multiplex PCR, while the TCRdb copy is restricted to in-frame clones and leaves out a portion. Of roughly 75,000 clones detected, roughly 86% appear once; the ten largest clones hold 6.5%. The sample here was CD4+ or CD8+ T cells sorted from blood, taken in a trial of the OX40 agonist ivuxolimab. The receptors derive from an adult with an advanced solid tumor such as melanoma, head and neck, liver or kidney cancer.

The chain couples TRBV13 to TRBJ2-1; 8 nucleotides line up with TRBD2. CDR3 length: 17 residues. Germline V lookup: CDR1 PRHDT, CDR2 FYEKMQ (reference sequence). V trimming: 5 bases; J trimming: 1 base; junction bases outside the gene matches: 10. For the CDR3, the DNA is TGTGCCAGCAGCCAGACCCGGGGGGGCACATCCTACAATGAGCAGTTCTTC. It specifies CASSQTRGGTSYNEQFF.

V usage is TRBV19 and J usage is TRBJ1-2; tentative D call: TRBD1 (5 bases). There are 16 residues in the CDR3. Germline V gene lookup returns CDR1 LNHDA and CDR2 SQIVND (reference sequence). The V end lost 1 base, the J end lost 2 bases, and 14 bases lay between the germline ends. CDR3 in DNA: TGTGCCAGTAGTATAGCCGGACATGCCCTGAACTATGGCTACACCTTC. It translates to CASSIAGHALNYGYTF. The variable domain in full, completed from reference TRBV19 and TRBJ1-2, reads DGGITQSPKYLFRKEGQNVTLSCEQNLNHDAMYWYRQDPGQGLRLIYYSQIVNDFQKGDIAEGYSVSREKKESFPLTVTSAQKNPTAFYLCASSIAGHALNYGYTFGSGTRLTVV.

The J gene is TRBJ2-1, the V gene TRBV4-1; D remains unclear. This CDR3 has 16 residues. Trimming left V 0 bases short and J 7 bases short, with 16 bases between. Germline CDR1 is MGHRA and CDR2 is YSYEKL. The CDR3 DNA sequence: TGCGCCAGCAGCCAAGATCAGGTGACTGTTTTTAATGAGCAGTTCTTC. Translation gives CASSQDQVTVFNEQFF.

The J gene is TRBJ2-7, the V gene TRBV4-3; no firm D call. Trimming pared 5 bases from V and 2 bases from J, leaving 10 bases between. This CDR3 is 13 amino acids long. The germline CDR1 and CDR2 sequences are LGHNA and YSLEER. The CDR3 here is CASSSTPTYEQYF. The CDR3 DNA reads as TGCGCCAGCAGCTCTACACCCACCTACGAGCAGTACTTC.

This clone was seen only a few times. CDR3 bases: TGTGCCAGCATCTCGGGACCTGGGAACTATGGCTACACCTTC. Translating it yields CASISGPGNYGYTF. The chain uses TRBV7-2 and TRBJ1-2, with D tentatively TRBD1 (5 bases). Trimming stripped 7 bases from V and 2 bases from J, with 14 bases between. Looked up from germline, CDR1 is SGHTA and CDR2 is FQGNSA. This CDR3 contains 14 residues.

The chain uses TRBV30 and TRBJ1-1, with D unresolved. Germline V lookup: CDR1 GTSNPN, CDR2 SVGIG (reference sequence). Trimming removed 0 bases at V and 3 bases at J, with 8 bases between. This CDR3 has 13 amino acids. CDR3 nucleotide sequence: TGTGCCTGGAGTGTAGTAGGGTACACTGAAGCTTTCTTT. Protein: CAWSVVGYTEAFF.

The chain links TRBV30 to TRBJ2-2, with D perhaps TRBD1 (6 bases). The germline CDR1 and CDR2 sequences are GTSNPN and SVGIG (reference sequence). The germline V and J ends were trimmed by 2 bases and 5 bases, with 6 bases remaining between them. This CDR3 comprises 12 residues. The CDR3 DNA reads TGTGCCTGGAGTACAGGGACCGGGGAGCTGTTTTTT. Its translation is CAWSTGTGELFF.

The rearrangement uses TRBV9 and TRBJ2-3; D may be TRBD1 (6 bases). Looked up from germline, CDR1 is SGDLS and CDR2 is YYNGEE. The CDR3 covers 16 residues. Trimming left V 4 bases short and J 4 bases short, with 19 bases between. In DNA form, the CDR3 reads TGTGCCAGCAGCCTACGAGGGCAGGGGTTCGCAGATACGCAGTATTTT. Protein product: CASSLRGQGFADTQYF. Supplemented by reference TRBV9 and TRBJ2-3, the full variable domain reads DSGVTQTPKHLITATGQRVTLRCSPRSGDLSVYWYQQSLDQGLQFLIQYYNGEERAKGNILERFSAQQFPDLHSELNLSSLELGDSALYFCASSLRGQGFADTQYFGPGTRLTVL.

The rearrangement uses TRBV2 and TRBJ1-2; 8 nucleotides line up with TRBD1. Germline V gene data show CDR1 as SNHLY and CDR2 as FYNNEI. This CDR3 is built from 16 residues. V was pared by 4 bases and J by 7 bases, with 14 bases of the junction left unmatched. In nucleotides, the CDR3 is TGTGCCAGCAGTGCCCTCGGACAGGGTAGATTCTCTGGCTACACCTTC. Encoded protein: CASSALGQGRFSGYTF.

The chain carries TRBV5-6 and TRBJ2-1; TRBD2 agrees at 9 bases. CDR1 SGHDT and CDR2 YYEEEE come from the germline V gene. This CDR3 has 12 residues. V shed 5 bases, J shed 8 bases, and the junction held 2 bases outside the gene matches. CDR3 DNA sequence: TGTGCCAGCAGGTTAGCGGGAGATGAGCAGTTCTTC. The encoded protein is CASRLAGDEQFF.

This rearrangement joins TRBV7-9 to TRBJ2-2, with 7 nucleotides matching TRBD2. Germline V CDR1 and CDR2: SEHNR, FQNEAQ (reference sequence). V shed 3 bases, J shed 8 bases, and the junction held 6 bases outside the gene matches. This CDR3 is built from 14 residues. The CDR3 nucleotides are TGTGCCAGCAGCTTGTCGACACTAGCGGGGGAGCTGTTTTTT. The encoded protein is CASSLSTLAGELFF. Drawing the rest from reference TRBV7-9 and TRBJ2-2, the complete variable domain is DTGVSQNPRHKITKRGQNVTFRCDPISEHNRLYWYRQTLGQGPEFLTYFQNEAQLEKSRLLSDRFSAERPKGSFSTLEIQRTEQGDSAMYLCASSLSTLAGELFFGEGSRLTVL.

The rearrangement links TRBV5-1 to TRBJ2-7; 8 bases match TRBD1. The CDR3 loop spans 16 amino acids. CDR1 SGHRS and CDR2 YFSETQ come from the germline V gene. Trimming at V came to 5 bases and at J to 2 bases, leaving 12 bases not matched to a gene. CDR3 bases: TGCGCCAGCAGTCCACAGGGGGGTATCCGGACCTACGAGCAGTACTTC. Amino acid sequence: CASSPQGGIRTYEQYF.

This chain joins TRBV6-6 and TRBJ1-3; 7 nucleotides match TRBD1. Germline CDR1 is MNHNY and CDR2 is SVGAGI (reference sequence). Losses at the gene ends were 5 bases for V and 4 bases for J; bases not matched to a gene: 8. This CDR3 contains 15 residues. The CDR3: CASSIGGFTGNTIYF. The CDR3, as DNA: TGTGCCAGCAGTATAGGGGGCTTTACGGGAAACACCATATATTTT.

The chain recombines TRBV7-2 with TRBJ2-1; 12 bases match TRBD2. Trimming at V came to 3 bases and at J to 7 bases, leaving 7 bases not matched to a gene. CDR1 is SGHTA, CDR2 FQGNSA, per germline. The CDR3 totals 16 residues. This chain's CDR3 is CASSLPSGRAVNEQFF. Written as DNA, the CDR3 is TGTGCCAGCAGCTTGCCTAGCGGGAGGGCCGTTAATGAGCAGTTCTTC.

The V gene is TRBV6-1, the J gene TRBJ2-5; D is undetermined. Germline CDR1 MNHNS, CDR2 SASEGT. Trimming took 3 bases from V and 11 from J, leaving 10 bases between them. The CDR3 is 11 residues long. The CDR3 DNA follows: TGTGCCAGCAGTGACCTCTTAGAGCAGTACTTC. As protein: CASSDLLEQYF.

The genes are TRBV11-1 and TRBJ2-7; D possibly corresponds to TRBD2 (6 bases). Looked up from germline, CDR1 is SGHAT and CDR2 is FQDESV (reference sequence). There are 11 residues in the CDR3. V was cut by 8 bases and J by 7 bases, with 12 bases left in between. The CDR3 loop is CASGRAGEQYF. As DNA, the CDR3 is TGTGCCAGCGGCCGCGCGGGGGAGCAGTACTTC.

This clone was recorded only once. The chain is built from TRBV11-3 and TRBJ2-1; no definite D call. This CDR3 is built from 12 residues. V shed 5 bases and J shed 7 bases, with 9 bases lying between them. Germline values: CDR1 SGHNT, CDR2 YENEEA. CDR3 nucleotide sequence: TGTGCCAGCAGCCTCTCTCCAAATGAGCAGTTCTTC. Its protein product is CASSLSPNEQFF.

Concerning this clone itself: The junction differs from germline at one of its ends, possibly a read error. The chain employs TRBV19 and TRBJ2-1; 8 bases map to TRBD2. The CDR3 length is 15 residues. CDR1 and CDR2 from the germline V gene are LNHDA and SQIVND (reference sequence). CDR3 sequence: CTSSGGGGRYNEQFF. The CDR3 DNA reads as TGTACCAGTAGTGGTGGCGGGGGGCGCTACAATGAGCAGTTCTTC.

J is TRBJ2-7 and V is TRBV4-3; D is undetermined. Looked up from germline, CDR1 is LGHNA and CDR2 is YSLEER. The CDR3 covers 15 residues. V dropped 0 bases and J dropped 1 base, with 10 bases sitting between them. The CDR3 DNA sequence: TGCGCCAGCAGCCAAGATCACGACCGATCCTACGAGCAGTACTTC. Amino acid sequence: CASSQDHDRSYEQYF.

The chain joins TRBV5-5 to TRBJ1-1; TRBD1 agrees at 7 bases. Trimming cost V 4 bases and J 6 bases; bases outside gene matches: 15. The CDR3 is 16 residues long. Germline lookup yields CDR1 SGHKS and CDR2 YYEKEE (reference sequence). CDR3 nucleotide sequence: TGTGCCAGCAGCCTCGATATGGGACAGAGGATATCTGAAGCTTTCTTT. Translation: CASSLDMGQRISEAFF. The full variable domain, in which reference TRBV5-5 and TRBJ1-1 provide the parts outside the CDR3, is DAGVTQSPTHLIKTRGQQVTLRCSPISGHKSVSWYQQVLGQGPQFIFQYYEKEERGRGNFPDRFSARQFPNYSSELNVNALLLGDSALYLCASSLDMGQRISEAFFGQGTRLTVV.

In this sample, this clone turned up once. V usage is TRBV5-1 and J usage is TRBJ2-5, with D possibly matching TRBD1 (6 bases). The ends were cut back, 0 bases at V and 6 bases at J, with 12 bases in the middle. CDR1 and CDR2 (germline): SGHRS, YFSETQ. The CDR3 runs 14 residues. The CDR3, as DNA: TGCGCCAGCAGCTTGGATGGGGGCTCACAGACCCAGTACTTC. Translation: CASSLDGGSQTQYF.

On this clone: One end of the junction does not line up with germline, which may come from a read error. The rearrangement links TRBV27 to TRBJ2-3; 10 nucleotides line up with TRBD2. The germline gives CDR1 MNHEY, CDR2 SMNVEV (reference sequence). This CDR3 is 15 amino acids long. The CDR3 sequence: CASSLSSGSTYTQYF. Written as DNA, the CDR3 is TGTGCCAGCAGTCTCTCTAGCGGGAGCACATATACGCAGTATTTT.

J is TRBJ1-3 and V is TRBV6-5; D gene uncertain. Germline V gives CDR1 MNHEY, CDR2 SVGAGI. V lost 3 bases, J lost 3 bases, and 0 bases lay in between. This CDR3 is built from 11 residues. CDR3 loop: CASSYGNTIYF. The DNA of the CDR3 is TGTGCCAGCAGTTATGGAAACACCATATATTTT.

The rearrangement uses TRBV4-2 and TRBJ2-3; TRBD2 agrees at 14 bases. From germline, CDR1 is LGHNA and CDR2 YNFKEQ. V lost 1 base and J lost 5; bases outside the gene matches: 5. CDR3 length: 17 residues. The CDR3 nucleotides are TGTGCCAGCAGCCAAGGGACTAGCGGGGGGCAGAGAGATACGCAGTATTTT. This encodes CASSQGTSGGQRDTQYF.

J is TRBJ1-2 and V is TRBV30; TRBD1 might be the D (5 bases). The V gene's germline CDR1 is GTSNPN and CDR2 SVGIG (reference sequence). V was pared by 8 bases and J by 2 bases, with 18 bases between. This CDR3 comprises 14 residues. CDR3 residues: CARAQGLGNYGYTF. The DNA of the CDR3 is TGTGCCCGTGCTCAGGGACTAGGGAACTATGGCTACACCTTC.

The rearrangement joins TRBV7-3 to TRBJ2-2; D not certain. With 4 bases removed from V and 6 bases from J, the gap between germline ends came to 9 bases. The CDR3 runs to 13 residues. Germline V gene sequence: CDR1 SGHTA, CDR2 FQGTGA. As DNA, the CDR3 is TGTGCCAGCAGCTCCGCCGGAGCCGGGGAGCTGTTTTTT. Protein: CASSSAGAGELFF.